The 26 T cell receptor beta chains listed next were all sequenced from one sample in a study of blood T cell repertoires in COVID-19. The data were produced by immunoSEQ multiplex PCR, yet TCRdb's version contains in-frame clones alone and is incomplete. The sample consists of 250,000 to 300,000 clones, around 91% of them appearing once. Input material: peripheral blood. The receptors here all came from a woman aged 60-75 years with COVID-19, enrolled during active disease.

This chain connects TRBV5-4 to TRBJ1-2; TRBD1 matches at 9 bases. The CDR3 has 14 residues. CDR1 SGHNT and CDR2 YYREEE come from the germline V gene (reference sequence). With 3 bases clipped from V and 4 bases from J, the junction kept 4 bases outside the gene matches. The CDR3 DNA follows: TGTGCCAGCAGCTCGCAGGACAGGGGCTATGGCTACACCTTC. Its translation: CASSSQDRGYGYTF.

The count of this clone is one. The V call is TRBV5-6, the J call TRBJ1-2; possible D gene TRBD1, 6 bases. The germline V and J ends were trimmed by 4 bases and 4 bases, with 20 bases remaining between them. The CDR3 has 16 residues. Per the germline V gene, CDR1 is SGHDT and CDR2 is YYEEEE. The CDR3: CASSPTGSGFFYGYTF. CDR3 DNA sequence: TGTGCCAGCAGCCCCACAGGGTCGGGCTTCTTCTATGGCTACACCTTC.

The V and J genes are TRBV9 and TRBJ2-1, with D perhaps TRBD1 (5 bases). V was pared by 2 bases and J by 2 bases, with 14 bases between. Germline values: CDR1 SGDLS, CDR2 YYNGEE. There are 16 residues in the CDR3. CDR3 DNA sequence: TGTGCCAGCAGCGTGGACACGGCTAAGGCCTACAATGAGCAGTTCTTC. Translated, it gives CASSVDTAKAYNEQFF.

This clone occurred once. V gene TRBV4-3 combines with J gene TRBJ2-1, with a tentative D call TRBD2 (6 bases). CDR1 and CDR2 from the germline V gene are LGHNA and YSLEER. The CDR3 extends over 15 amino acids. Between the trimmed V and J ends, which lost 0 bases and 7 bases, there was a span of 13 bases. The CDR3 is CASSQEGYRGNEQFF. Written as DNA, the CDR3 is TGCGCCAGCAGCCAAGAGGGGTACCGGGGGAATGAGCAGTTCTTC.

This sequence joins TRBV7-9 and TRBJ1-3; D not resolved. This CDR3 has 16 residues. V shed 0 bases and J shed 0 bases, with 9 bases lying between them. From germline, CDR1 is SEHNR and CDR2 FQNEAQ (reference sequence). Here the CDR3 reads CASSLALRSSGNTIYF. CDR3 DNA sequence: TGTGCCAGCAGCTTAGCGCTAAGATCCTCTGGAAACACCATATATTTT.

The V and J genes are TRBV7-6 and TRBJ1-5, with D maybe TRBD1 (5 bases). Germline V gene data show CDR1 as SGHVS and CDR2 as FNYEAQ. The CDR3 is made up of 16 amino acids. The ends were cut back, 1 base at V and 2 bases at J, with 12 bases in the middle. The DNA for the CDR3 is TGTGCCAGCAGCTTAGGGCTCGGCAGGGGCAATCAGCCCCAGCATTTT. As protein: CASSLGLGRGNQPQHF.

The genes are TRBV11-2 and TRBJ1-2; 8 bases map to TRBD1. The CDR3 spans 14 residues. CDR1 and CDR2 from the germline V gene are SGHAT and FQNNGV. With V trimmed by 5 bases and J by 2 bases, 4 bases remained unmatched. The CDR3 is CASSLTGANYGYTF. The CDR3 DNA follows: TGTGCCAGCAGCCTGACAGGGGCGAACTATGGCTACACCTTC.

The genes are TRBV7-9 and TRBJ2-5, with D maybe TRBD2 (5 bases). The CDR3 is 14 amino acids. Trimming shortened V by 5 bases and J by 2 bases, and 12 bases separated the two germline ends. Germline V CDR1 and CDR2: SEHNR, FQNEAQ (reference sequence). The CDR3 DNA reads TGTGCCAGCAGCACAACTAGGCGACAAGAGACCCAGTACTTC. Protein: CASSTTRRQETQYF.

The CDR3, as DNA: TGTGCCAGCAGTCCCGACAGGGGAATTGGCACTGAAGCTTTCTTT. Translating gives CASSPDRGIGTEAFF. This chain connects TRBV6-4 to TRBJ1-1; TRBD1 matches at 8 bases. CDR3 length: 15 residues. The V gene's germline CDR1 is MRHNA and CDR2 SNTAGT. After removal of 5 bases from V and 4 bases from J, the junction contained 9 bases not matched to a gene.

This chain joins TRBV7-9 and TRBJ1-1; tentatively, D is TRBD1 (5 bases). CDR3 length: 14 residues. Per germline, CDR1 SEHNR and CDR2 FQNEAQ (reference sequence). Deletions cut 1 base from V and 1 base from J, with 7 bases between. CDR3: CASSLGQPNTEAFF. The CDR3 DNA reads as TGTGCCAGCAGCTTAGGACAGCCGAACACTGAAGCTTTCTTT.

This chain joins TRBV7-2 and TRBJ1-1; D call uncertain. The CDR3 covers 14 residues. Germline CDR1 and CDR2: SGHTA and FQGNSA. With 1 base removed from V and 1 base from J, the gap between germline ends came to 7 bases. The CDR3 loop is CASSLVVRNTEAFF. The CDR3 DNA is TGTGCCAGCAGCTTAGTTGTGCGGAACACTGAAGCTTTCTTT.

The chain links TRBV19 to TRBJ1-5, with D unclear. Germline CDR1 reads LNHDA; CDR2 reads SQIVND (reference sequence). Deletions cut 1 base from V and 5 bases from J, with 15 bases between. The CDR3 extends over 16 amino acids. CDR3 coding DNA: TGTGCCAGTAGTATAGCGAGGTCACCTGGGTATCAGCCCCAGCATTTT. Its protein is CASSIARSPGYQPQHF.

This CDR3 is CASSQGIGGDTQYF. CDR3 nucleotides: TGCGCCAGCAGCCAAGGAATCGGGGGGGATACGCAGTATTTT. The V call is TRBV4-3, the J call TRBJ2-3; 7 nucleotides agree with TRBD2. The CDR3 totals 14 residues. The germline CDR1 and CDR2 sequences are LGHNA and YSLEER. V was pared by 1 base and J by 6 bases, with 4 bases of the junction left unmatched.

V is TRBV2 and J is TRBJ2-5, with 8 bases matching TRBD2. This CDR3 has 15 residues. CDR1 is SNHLY, CDR2 FYNNEI, per germline. Trimming at V came to 4 bases and at J to 5 bases, leaving 9 bases not matched to a gene. CDR3 sequence: CASSGQRGSGETQYF. The CDR3, as DNA: TGTGCCAGCAGTGGCCAGCGGGGGAGTGGGGAGACCCAGTACTTC.

V gene TRBV19 combines with J gene TRBJ1-5, with D possibly being TRBD1 (6 bases). Trimming took 4 bases from V and 9 from J, leaving 19 bases between them. Germline-derived CDR1 and CDR2 are LNHDA and SQIVND (reference sequence). The CDR3 runs to 15 residues. CDR3 protein: CASSSVQGGIGPQHF. The CDR3 DNA is TGTGCCAGTAGTAGCGTACAGGGTGGCATTGGGCCCCAGCATTTT.

This clone was found once. The J gene is TRBJ1-4, the V gene TRBV30; D is perhaps TRBD1 (5 bases). The CDR3 contains 17 residues. V lost 0 bases to trimming and J lost 4 bases, with 18 bases between them. The V gene's germline CDR1 is GTSNPN and CDR2 SVGIG (reference sequence). CDR3 amino acids: CAWSVSLQGWSNEKLFF. The CDR3 DNA follows: TGTGCCTGGAGTGTATCTCTTCAGGGTTGGAGTAATGAAAAACTGTTTTTT.

The CDR3 DNA is TGTGCCAGCAGCTTAGCCCTTGTTGACAGGGGGCTTGGCTACACCTTC. Its protein product is CASSLALVDRGLGYTF. The J gene is TRBJ1-2, the V gene TRBV7-9; the match to TRBD1 covers 10 bases. Unmatched junction bases numbered 8, after V lost 0 bases and J lost 7 bases. There are 16 residues in the CDR3. In germline, CDR1 is SEHNR, CDR2 FQNEAQ (reference sequence).

The rearrangement joins TRBV18 to TRBJ1-5; no reliable D call. CDR1 and CDR2 (germline): KGHSH, LQKENI. This CDR3 is built from 16 residues. Trimming stripped 6 bases from V and 4 bases from J, with 19 bases between. The CDR3 loop reads CASSPRRAARNQPQHF. The CDR3 DNA sequence: TGTGCCAGCTCCCCAAGGCGGGCGGCACGGAATCAGCCCCAGCATTTT. Complete variable domain (other parts from reference TRBV18 and TRBJ1-5): NAGVMQNPRHLVRRRGQEARLRCSPMKGHSHVYWYRQLPEEGLKFMVYLQKENIIDESGMPKERFSAEFPKEGPSILRIQQVVRGDSAAYFCASSPRRAARNQPQHFGDGTRLSIL.

Concerning this clone: This same CDR3 is encoded by further DNA sequences in the sample. DNA for the CDR3: TGTGCCAGCAGCCCCGCCGGGGCTAATGAAAAACTGTTTTTT. Translation: CASSPAGANEKLFF. The gene calls are TRBV7-2 and TRBJ1-4; D is uncertain. Deletions cut 5 bases from V and 3 bases from J, with 10 bases between. Germline V lookup: CDR1 SGHTA, CDR2 FQGNSA. The CDR3 has 14 amino acids.

Here the CDR3 DNA reads TGTGCCAGCAGCTTGTATAGCGAGCAGTACTTC. Its translation is CASSLYSEQYF. The rearrangement joins TRBV12-3 or TRBV12-4 to TRBJ2-7; D gene unclear. This CDR3 has 11 residues. V was trimmed by 6 bases and J by 6 bases, leaving 9 bases between them.

The table lists this clone with a count of one. This chain connects TRBV6-5 to TRBJ1-6; D remains unclear. Trimming pared 7 bases from V and 0 bases from J, leaving 10 bases between. CDR1 and CDR2 from the germline V gene are MNHEY and SVGAGI. The length of the CDR3 is 15 residues. CDR3: CASKTPSSYNSPLHF. CDR3 DNA: TGTGCCAGCAAGACTCCTAGCTCCTATAATTCACCCCTCCACTTT.

The rearrangement joins TRBV9 to TRBJ1-3; TRBD1 matches 7 bases. CDR3 length: 14 amino acids. Trimming took 3 bases from V and 2 from J; bases not matched to a gene: 2. The germline V gene has CDR1 SGDLS and CDR2 YYNGEE. The CDR3 nucleotides are TGTGCCAGCAGCGGGACAGGCGCTGGAAACACCATATATTTT. This encodes CASSGTGAGNTIYF. Based on the CDR3 plus reference TRBV9 and TRBJ1-3, the full variable domain is DSGVTQTPKHLITATGQRVTLRCSPRSGDLSVYWYQQSLDQGLQFLIQYYNGEERAKGNILERFSAQQFPDLHSELNLSSLELGDSALYFCASSGTGAGNTIYFGEGSWLTVV.

The chain recombines TRBV6-5 with TRBJ1-1, with D perhaps TRBD1 (6 bases). Trimming pared 8 bases from V and 6 bases from J, leaving 16 bases between. CDR1 and CDR2 (germline): MNHEY, SVGAGI. CDR3 size: 13 residues. CDR3: CASGQQGRAEAFF. The CDR3 bases are TGTGCCAGCGGACAACAGGGTAGAGCTGAAGCTTTCTTT.

V and J are TRBV14 and TRBJ2-7; 8 bases are a match to TRBD1. The CDR3 sequence is 14 residues long. Looked up from germline, CDR1 is SGHDN and CDR2 is FVKESK. Germline trimming cut 4 bases from V and 5 bases from J; bases unmatched to any gene: 7. CDR3 in DNA: TGTGCCAGCAGCCCCCTGGACAGGGCTCACGAGCAGTACTTC. This sequence encodes CASSPLDRAHEQYF.

The chain is built from TRBV4-2 and TRBJ1-5; 7 bases are a match to TRBD1. Germline V gene lookup returns CDR1 LGHNA and CDR2 YNFKEQ. V shed 2 bases, J shed 5 bases, and the junction held 9 bases outside the gene matches. The CDR3 runs 16 residues. The CDR3 DNA reads as TGTGCCAGCAGCCAACGAAAGGGGGACAGATATCAGCCCCAGCATTTT. This codes for CASSQRKGDRYQPQHF.

The table lists this clone with a count of one. The CDR3 spells CASSHLGRAGYTF. The CDR3 region has the DNA TGTGCCAGCAGCCACCTGGGGAGGGCGGGCTACACCTTC. The chain carries TRBV4-2 and TRBJ1-2; D is unclear. V gave up 3 bases and J gave up 8 bases, with 13 bases separating them. This CDR3 is built from 13 residues. Looked up from germline, CDR1 is LGHNA and CDR2 is YNFKEQ.